Included here is one T cell receptor (beta chain) sequence, with context. Its antigen target is currently unknown. The sample holds no much larger clone one base away, and base qualities are not on file. Patients with a history of autoimmune disease or receiving systemic immunosuppression were excluded from the trial. Peripheral blood for TCR sequencing was drawn from every dose cohort at baseline, at cycle 4 day 1 and at cycle 7 day 1. The samples were drawn from a first-in-human, open-label, multicenter phase I dose-escalation trial of ivuxolimab. Adults with locally advanced or metastatic melanoma, renal cell, hepatocellular, or head and neck squamous cell carcinoma were enrolled in the trial. Before TCR sequencing, CD4+ T cells and CD8+ T cells from peripheral blood were sorted into separate populations. The germline V gene yields WSHSY for CDR1 and SAAADI for CDR2. V and J are truncated by 3 bases and 0 bases respectively, leaving an intervening sequence of 13 bases. From cysteine to phenylalanine, the CDR3 is 16 amino acids long. This entry keeps only the CDR3 DNA: 48 bases, framed from base 1.

This sample was included in a study of OX40 agonist ivuxolimab in advanced cancers. Study-wide context: Ivuxolimab was an agonistic, fully human IgG2 monoclonal antibody directed against OX40 (CD134), a costimulatory receptor. Partial responses were achieved by three dose-escalation patients, of whom one had hepatocellular carcinoma and two had cutaneous melanoma. The paper describes the monotherapy dose-escalation part (N of about 52 patients) of the phase I trial of ivuxolimab. Prior anti-PD-1, anti-PD-L1 or anti-CTLA-4 therapy was permitted, and approximately 41% of dose-escalation patients had received checkpoint inhibitors. Peripheral TCRbeta sequencing was intended to test whether TCR sequence diversity was altered and clonal T-cell expansion was caused by ivuxolimab. Intravenous ivuxolimab was administered to patients every 2 weeks at six dose levels: 0.01, 0.1, 0.3, 1.5, 3 and 10 mg/kg. In the dose-escalation cohort, 70% to 85% of patients were male, and the mean age was around 60 years, with a range of about 23 to 90. Of the roughly 52 patients in dose escalation, about 20 had hepatocellular carcinoma, about 15 had melanoma, 9 had renal cell carcinoma and 9 had head and neck cancer.

General findings and caveats noted by the study authors: In partial responders in the 0.1-3.0 mg/kg groups, normalized peripheral clonal expansion was found to be among the lowest, especially among CD8+ T cells. The antigen specificity of the peripheral T cells that underwent clonal expansion was not determined. After ivuxolimab, CD8+ T cells had more expanded clones than CD4+ T cells on average. Low levels of normalized T-cell clonal expansion were also seen in some patients who did not respond. Clonal expansion of both CD4+ and CD8+ blood T cells was observed from baseline to week 6 at doses 0.1 to 3.0 mg/kg.

To sequence the TCRbeta CDR3 region, genomic DNA was isolated from the sorted cells. The immunoSEQ Assay was used for sequencing of TCRbeta CDR3 regions. The table was pulled from immuneACCESS by TCRdb, which kept in-frame rearrangements only. Such tables lose some clones; where checked, under half of the loss comes from unresolved V genes, and the rest has no known cause. A total of 35,000 to 55,000 clones appear in this sample, 80% of them only once. Together, the top ten hold 6.5% to 8% of the sample. The TCR comes from an adult with an advanced solid tumor such as melanoma, head and neck, liver or kidney cancer. The sequencing used CD4+ or CD8+ T cells sorted from blood, collected in a trial of the OX40 agonist ivuxolimab. Here the chain combines TRBV10-2 and TRBJ2-3; TRBD2 might be the D gene, on 6 matching bases. For the CDR3, the sequence is CASSDPGVLSTDTQYF. In nucleotide form, the sequence is TGCGCCAGCAGTGATCCGGGGGTTCTGAGCACAGATACGCAGTATTTT.